Presented here are 29 T cell receptor beta chains from one specimen sequenced in a study of blood T cell repertoires in COVID-19. Clones were read by immunoSEQ multiplex PCR, and TCRdb kept only the in-frame ones, dropping some. Of approximately 300,000 clones in the sample, 70% to 90% were seen once. Sequencing used PBMCs or T cells enriched from blood (not recorded which). The origin of the receptors is a woman aged 25 to 39 who had recovered from COVID-19.

This clone was seen a handful of times. This chain connects TRBV11-2 to TRBJ1-2; a weak D match, TRBD1 (6 bases). The germline V and J ends were trimmed by 1 base and 6 bases, with 18 bases remaining between them. CDR3 size: 16 residues. CDR1 and CDR2 from the germline V gene are SGHAT and FQNNGV. CDR3 in DNA: TGTGCCAGCAGCTTAGGGGGGGGACAAGGACTAAATGGCTACACCTTC. It codes for CASSLGGGQGLNGYTF.

V usage is TRBV10-1 and J usage is TRBJ2-3; 8 bases match TRBD2. The CDR3 spans 16 residues. Germline V gene data show CDR1 as WNHNN and CDR2 as SYGVQD (reference sequence). The V gene end was trimmed by 2 bases and the J gene end by 7 bases; junction bases not matched to a gene: 11. The CDR3 nucleotides are TGCGCCAGCAGTGAGGTAGCGGGACCAGAAAGTAATACGCAGTATTTT. As protein: CASSEVAGPESNTQYF.

V usage is TRBV28 and J usage is TRBJ2-3, with D perhaps TRBD2 (5 bases). The CDR3 is made up of 13 amino acids. The germline CDR1 and CDR2 sequences are MDHEN and SYDVKM. Trimming removed 6 bases at V and 4 bases at J, with 11 bases between. CDR3 in DNA: TGTGCCAGCAGCCCCGGAGGAGCAGATACGCAGTATTTT. It yields the protein CASSPGGADTQYF.

The chain links TRBV3-1 (or the pseudogene TRBV3-2) to TRBJ2-1, with D unclear. Germline values: CDR1 LGHDT, CDR2 YNNKEL (reference sequence). The V end was cut by 4 bases, the J end by 7 bases, with 11 bases between. The CDR3 runs to 13 residues. The CDR3 DNA reads TGTGCCAGCAGCCCCCACCCAGGAAATGAGCAGTTCTTC. This gives the protein CASSPHPGNEQFF.

V is TRBV6-5 and J is TRBJ1-4; possibly TRBD1 for D (6 bases). Germline V lookup: CDR1 MNHEY, CDR2 SVGAGI. The CDR3 sequence is 15 residues long. The ends were cut back, 6 bases at V and 0 bases at J, with 11 bases in the middle. CDR3 in DNA: TGTGCCAGCAGGGGGGCGTTCGCAACTAATGAAAAACTGTTTTTT. Amino acids: CASRGAFATNEKLFF.

This clone has only one observation. The chain uses TRBV27 and TRBJ1-2, with a tentative D call TRBD1 (6 bases). The V and J ends lost 7 bases and 6 bases respectively, with 30 bases between them. In germline, CDR1 is MNHEY, CDR2 SMNVEV (reference sequence). The CDR3 contains 18 residues. CDR3 nucleotides: TGTGCCAGCACCATACTCCCGGAAAGAGGGCAGGGGATAAATGGCTACACCTTC. Protein sequence: CASTILPERGQGINGYTF.

This rearrangement joins TRBV29-1 to TRBJ2-7; no firm D call. V lost 7 bases to trimming and J lost 3 bases, with 7 bases between them. The CDR3 spans 10 residues. From germline, CDR1 is SQVTM and CDR2 ANQGSEA. CDR3 nucleotides: TGCAGCGCTAAAAACTACGAGCAGTACTTC. Protein: CSAKNYEQYF.

The J gene is TRBJ2-5, the V gene TRBV2, with 10 bases matching TRBD2. The CDR3 sequence is 13 residues long. Trimming removed 11 bases from V and 5 bases from J; junction bases left unmatched: 8. The germline V gene encodes CDR1 SNHLY and CDR2 FYNNEI. The CDR3 DNA sequence: TGTGCCGGCAAGCGGGAGGGAAAGGAGACCCAGTACTTC. Translation: CAGKREGKETQYF.

The chain has TRBV7-9 and TRBJ2-3, with 8 bases identical to TRBD2. Germline CDR1 reads SEHNR; CDR2 reads FQNEAQ (reference sequence). CDR3 length: 15 residues. V lost 4 bases, J lost 4 bases, and 7 bases stayed unmatched. CDR3 in amino acids: CASSSSGGLSDTQYF. Written as DNA, the CDR3 is TGTGCCAGCAGCTCGAGCGGGGGTCTTTCAGATACGCAGTATTTT.

This chain joins TRBV7-9 and TRBJ1-2; 10 bases line up with TRBD1. The CDR3 spans 17 residues. V shed 5 bases and J 1 base; nucleotides not matched to a gene: 10. Germline-derived CDR1 and CDR2 are SEHNR and FQNEAQ (reference sequence). The CDR3 region has the DNA TGTGCCAGCAGCCTCCCGGACAGGGGGTCTCGTAACTATGGCTACACCTTC. Protein product: CASSLPDRGSRNYGYTF.

The chain uses TRBV29-1 and TRBJ1-3, with D possibly TRBD1 on 5 matching bases. V lost 2 bases and J 5 bases, leaving 16 bases between the germline ends. Germline-derived CDR1 and CDR2 are SQVTM and ANQGSEA. The CDR3 runs to 15 residues. The CDR3 region is CSVEIGGRGRNTIYF. CDR3 nucleotides: TGCAGCGTTGAAATAGGAGGGAGGGGACGAAACACCATATATTTT.

The chain links TRBV25-1 to TRBJ2-1, with TRBD1 as a possible D gene (6 bases). V lost 2 bases to trimming and J lost 1 base, with 9 bases between them. The CDR3 runs 15 residues. CDR1 MGHDK and CDR2 SYGVNS come from the germline V gene. The CDR3 spells CASSEIGTSYNEQFF. The CDR3 DNA reads as TGTGCCAGCAGTGAAATTGGGACATCCTACAATGAGCAGTTCTTC.

This chain uses TRBV10-3 with TRBJ1-2, with a possible D match to TRBD1 (6 bases). The CDR3 is 14 residues long. Trimming removed 4 bases at V and 4 bases at J, with 13 bases between. CDR1 and CDR2 from the germline V gene are ENHRY and SYGVKD. CDR3 coding DNA: TGTGCCATCAGTGGCACCAGGGGCAGCTATGGCTACACCTTC. Translated: CAISGTRGSYGYTF.

The chain links TRBV18 to TRBJ2-7, with 7 bases matching TRBD1. With 7 bases clipped from V and 6 bases from J, the junction kept 9 bases outside the gene matches. CDR3 length equals 13 residues. The germline V gene encodes CDR1 KGHSH and CDR2 LQKENI. Here the CDR3 DNA reads TGTGCCAGCTTAAGGGGGCCCTCCGGCGAGCAGTACTTC. It encodes CASLRGPSGEQYF. Variable domain in full (rest from reference TRBV18 and TRBJ2-7): NAGVMQNPRHLVRRRGQEARLRCSPMKGHSHVYWYRQLPEEGLKFMVYLQKENIIDESGMPKERFSAEFPKEGPSILRIQQVVRGDSAAYFCASLRGPSGEQYFGPGTRLTVT.

The rearrangement uses TRBV10-3 and TRBJ2-7, with 9 bases fitting TRBD2. The V gene end was trimmed by 3 bases and the J gene end by 7 bases; junction bases not matched to a gene: 10. The CDR3 spans 15 residues. Germline CDR1 and CDR2: ENHRY and SYGVKD. CDR3 region: CAISEIEGREGEQYF. The CDR3 DNA follows: TGTGCCATCAGTGAAATCGAGGGGCGGGAGGGAGAGCAGTACTTC.

The genes are TRBV24-1 and TRBJ2-4, with 10 positions matching TRBD1. Germline V gene lookup returns CDR1 KGHDR and CDR2 SFDVKD. The CDR3 is made up of 15 amino acids. V lost 2 bases, J lost 7 bases, and 4 bases stayed unmatched. The DNA of the CDR3 is TGTGCCACCAGTGATTCTCGGACAGGGGGGAACATTCAGTACTTC. This codes for CATSDSRTGGNIQYF.

The chain uses TRBV13 and TRBJ2-3; TRBD2 matches at 9 bases. The CDR3 runs to 16 residues. Per germline, CDR1 PRHDT and CDR2 FYEKMQ (reference sequence). With V trimmed by 1 base and J by 5 bases, 7 bases remained unmatched. CDR3 sequence: CASSLEGLARRDTQYF. DNA for the CDR3: TGTGCCAGCAGCTTAGAGGGACTAGCCCGCCGAGATACGCAGTATTTT.

This clone was observed a few times. The chain combines TRBV10-1 with TRBJ2-7; 9 nucleotides match TRBD1. There are 16 residues in the CDR3. In germline, CDR1 is WNHNN, CDR2 SYGVQD (reference sequence). Germline trimming cut 2 bases from V and 6 bases from J; bases unmatched to any gene: 11. This CDR3 is CASSESDGTGLAEQYF. The CDR3 DNA sequence: TGCGCCAGCAGTGAGAGCGACGGGACAGGGCTCGCCGAGCAGTACTTC.

V usage is TRBV25-1 and J usage is TRBJ2-2; 7 bases match TRBD1. J gave up 2 bases and V 8 bases, and 8 bases lay outside the gene matches. There are 15 residues in the CDR3. Germline-derived CDR1 and CDR2 are MGHDK and SYGVNS. The CDR3 loop is CASGRTGSNTGELFF. In nucleotides, the CDR3 is TGTGCCAGCGGAAGGACAGGCTCAAACACCGGGGAGCTGTTTTTT.

This chain connects TRBV6-5 to TRBJ2-5, with D tentatively TRBD1 (7 bases). The germline V gene has CDR1 MNHEY and CDR2 SVGAGI. This CDR3 is built from 14 residues. V was shortened by 8 bases and J by 4 bases, with 17 bases between the two germline ends. The CDR3 spells CASPRGVRTETQYF. The DNA for the CDR3 is TGTGCCAGCCCCAGGGGGGTCAGGACAGAGACCCAGTACTTC.

V is TRBV11-2 and J is TRBJ2-2; D might be TRBD1 (6 bases). CDR3 length: 14 amino acids. The V and J ends lost 1 base and 4 bases respectively, with 7 bases between them. Germline CDR1 SGHAT, CDR2 FQNNGV. This chain's CDR3 is CASSLGTATGELFF. CDR3 nucleotides: TGTGCCAGCAGCTTAGGGACAGCCACCGGGGAGCTGTTTTTT.

J is TRBJ2-7 and V is TRBV2; TRBD1 agrees at 7 bases. V lost 5 bases and J lost 3; bases outside the gene matches: 7. Germline V gene data show CDR1 as SNHLY and CDR2 as FYNNEI. The CDR3 is 14 residues long. CDR3 bases: TGTGCCAGCAGTTCGACAGGGATTAGCTACGAGCAGTACTTC. It encodes CASSSTGISYEQYF. The entire variable domain, with the rest obtained from reference TRBV2 and TRBJ2-7, is as follows: EPEVTQTPSHQVTQMGQEVILRCVPISNHLYFYWYRQILGQKVEFLVSFYNNEISEKSEIFDDQFSVERPDGSNFTLKIRSTKLEDSAMYFCASSSTGISYEQYFGPGTRLTVT.

The chain links TRBV28 to TRBJ2-1, with TRBD1 identical over 7 bases. Losses at the gene ends were 2 bases for V and 4 bases for J; bases not matched to a gene: 11. CDR1 is MDHEN and CDR2 is SYDVKM in the germline V gene. CDR3 length: 17 residues. CDR3 protein: CASSLNQGQQRYNEQFF. The DNA of the CDR3 is TGTGCCAGCAGTTTAAACCAGGGACAGCAACGATACAATGAGCAGTTCTTC.

V gene TRBV24-1 combines with J gene TRBJ1-1; D unclear. The ends were cut back, 7 bases at V and 5 bases at J, with 22 bases in the middle. The CDR3 has 16 residues. Looked up from germline, CDR1 is KGHDR and CDR2 is SFDVKD. The CDR3 DNA reads TGTGCCACCAGCGTTCCCCGTCCGGGTAGTGAGACTGAAGCTTTCTTT. It is translated as CATSVPRPGSETEAFF.

The CDR3 DNA sequence: TGTGCCAGCGGGGGGTTGGGTCCGGAAGCTTTCTTT. Its protein is CASGGLGPEAFF. V gene TRBV7-8 combines with J gene TRBJ1-1, with D possibly TRBD1 on 5 matching bases. Germline assignment: CDR1 SGHVS and CDR2 FQNEAQ. The CDR3 consists of 12 residues. V gave up 8 bases and J gave up 8 bases, with 15 bases separating them.

The chain joins TRBV6-5 to TRBJ1-5; D gene ambiguous. The CDR3 runs to 13 residues. Germline-derived CDR1 and CDR2 are MNHEY and SVGAGI. The V gene lost 4 bases and the J gene lost 0 bases, with 4 bases spanning the gap. DNA for the CDR3: TGTGCCAGCAGTTTCAGTAGCAATCAGCCCCAGCATTTT. Its translation is CASSFSSNQPQHF.

V and J are TRBV11-2 and TRBJ1-3, with D possibly matching TRBD1 (5 bases). V dropped 0 bases and J dropped 11 bases, with 17 bases sitting between them. CDR1 is SGHAT and CDR2 is FQNNGV in the germline V gene. The CDR3 consists of 15 residues. The CDR3 sequence is CASSLEGTQGGSIYF. CDR3 DNA: TGTGCCAGCAGCTTAGAAGGGACTCAGGGAGGCTCCATATATTTT.

This rearrangement joins TRBV3-1 (or the pseudogene TRBV3-2) to TRBJ1-3; D is ambiguous. The germline V gene has CDR1 LGHDT and CDR2 YNNKEL (reference sequence). The CDR3 runs 14 residues. With 3 bases removed from V and 4 bases from J, the gap between germline ends came to 10 bases. CDR3 amino acids: CASSHWTLGNTIYF. CDR3 coding DNA: TGTGCCAGCAGCCACTGGACTCTAGGAAACACCATATATTTT.

Remarks on this clone: Mismatch with germline at one junction end may stem from a read error. The genes are TRBV30 and TRBJ2-4; D may be TRBD2 (6 bases). This CDR3 spans 14 amino acids. Germline V lookup: CDR1 GTSNPN, CDR2 SVGIG (reference sequence). Here the CDR3 reads CAWGVTRGKNIQYF. The CDR3 DNA reads TGTGCCTGGGGTGTGACTCGGGGGAAAAACATTCAGTACTTC. Full variable domain (outside the CDR3, taken from reference TRBV30 and TRBJ2-4): SQTIHQWPATLVQPVGSPLSLECTVEGTSNPNLYWYRQAAGRGLQLLFYSVGIGQISSEVPQNLSASRPQDRQFILSSKKLLLSDSGFYLCAWGVTRGKNIQYFGAGTRLSVL.